This T cell receptor beta chain was sequenced during a study of neurological immune-mediated disorders. CDR3 size: 18 residues. With 5 bases clipped from V and 2 bases from J, the junction kept 12 bases outside the gene matches. TCRdb analysed the 5' RACE reads with MiXCR anew, one entry per CDR3 protein. The sample lists over 45,000 distinct CDR3 sequences, approximately 3% occurring once. This clonotype was observed at least ten times. The clonotype originates from a woman aged 50 to 65 with multiple sclerosis. The sequencing input was PBMCs. This chain joins TRBV12-3 or TRBV12-4 and TRBJ1-1, with TRBD1 identical over 12 bases. The CDR3 DNA is TGTGCCAGCAGTCCCGGGACAGGGGGCACACCCTCCAACACTGAAGCTTTCTTT. Its protein is CASSPGTGGTPSNTEAFF.